The clone carrying this TCR beta chain was counted at least ten times. The antigen is unknown. Attached unique molecular identifiers marked individual cDNA molecules. TCRdb itself ran the 5' RACE reads through MiXCR, one entry per CDR3 protein. The sample shows more than 40,000 distinct CDR3 sequences, roughly 4% of them seen only once. The CDR3 sequence is 14 residues long. J gave up 1 base and V 6 bases, and 5 bases lay outside the gene matches. Per the germline V gene, CDR1 is DFQATT and CDR2 is SNEGSKA (reference sequence). The data stem from a study of early T cells in non-severe SARS-CoV-2 infection. Study background: Unsorted whole-blood RNA was sequenced in bulk, leaving chains unpaired.

Overall study findings and caveats: Reliance on VDJdb matching favored anti-spike CD8 responses; private and CD4 specificities were missed.

V is TRBV20-1 and J is TRBJ2-3; TRBD2 agrees at 9 bases. The receptor comes from an adult who was a healthcare worker with PCR-confirmed SARS-CoV-2 infection or an uninfected control (not recorded which). The sample consisted of whole blood. The CDR3 loop reads CSAAKREGTDTQYF. The CDR3 DNA reads as TGCAGTGCGGCTAAGCGGGAGGGCACAGATACGCAGTATTTT.